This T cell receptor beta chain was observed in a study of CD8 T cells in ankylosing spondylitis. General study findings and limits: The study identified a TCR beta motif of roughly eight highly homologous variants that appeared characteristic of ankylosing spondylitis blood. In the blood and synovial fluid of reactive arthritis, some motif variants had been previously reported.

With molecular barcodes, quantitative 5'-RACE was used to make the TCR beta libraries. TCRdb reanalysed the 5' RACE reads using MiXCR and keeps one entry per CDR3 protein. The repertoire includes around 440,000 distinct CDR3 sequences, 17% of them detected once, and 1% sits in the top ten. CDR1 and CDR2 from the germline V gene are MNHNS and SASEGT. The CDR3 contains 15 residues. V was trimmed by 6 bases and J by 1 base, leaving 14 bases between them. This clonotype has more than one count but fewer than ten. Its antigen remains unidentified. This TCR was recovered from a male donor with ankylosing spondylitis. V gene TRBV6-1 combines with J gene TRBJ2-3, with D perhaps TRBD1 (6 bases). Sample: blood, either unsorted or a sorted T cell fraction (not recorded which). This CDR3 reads CASRLGQTGTDTQYF. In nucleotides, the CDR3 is TGTGCCAGCAGGCTCGGACAGACCGGCACAGATACGCAGTATTTT.